This T cell receptor (beta chain) was obtained from a study of T-cell reconstitution after alpha-beta-depleted transplantation in children. General study findings and limits: By about two months after transplant, alpha-beta T cells reportedly arose from several hundred graft clones that had expanded.

This clonotype was recorded many times. Its specificity is unknown. Preparation of the TCRbeta library involved a method that used unique molecular identifiers. TCRdb redid the calling of the PCR reads with MiXCR, one entry per CDR3 protein. Of roughly 70,000 distinct CDR3 sequences detected, 4.9% appear once; the ten largest clones hold approximately 17%. This CDR3 spans 13 amino acids. In germline, CDR1 is DFQATT, CDR2 SNEGSKA (reference sequence). The V end lost 3 bases, the J end lost 2 bases, and 10 bases lay between the germline ends. The sequenced sample was PBMCs, mostly from graft donor cells, obtained 180 days after TCRalphabeta/CD19-depleted stem cell transplant. The clonotype comes from a boy under two years old who had a stem cell transplant for acute myeloid leukemia, so the T cells may come from the graft donor. The V call is TRBV20-1, the J call TRBJ2-5, with D unresolved. CDR3 sequence (DNA): TGCAGTGCTAGCGTGTCGGCTCAAGAGACCCAGTACTTC. Residues: CSASVSAQETQYF.